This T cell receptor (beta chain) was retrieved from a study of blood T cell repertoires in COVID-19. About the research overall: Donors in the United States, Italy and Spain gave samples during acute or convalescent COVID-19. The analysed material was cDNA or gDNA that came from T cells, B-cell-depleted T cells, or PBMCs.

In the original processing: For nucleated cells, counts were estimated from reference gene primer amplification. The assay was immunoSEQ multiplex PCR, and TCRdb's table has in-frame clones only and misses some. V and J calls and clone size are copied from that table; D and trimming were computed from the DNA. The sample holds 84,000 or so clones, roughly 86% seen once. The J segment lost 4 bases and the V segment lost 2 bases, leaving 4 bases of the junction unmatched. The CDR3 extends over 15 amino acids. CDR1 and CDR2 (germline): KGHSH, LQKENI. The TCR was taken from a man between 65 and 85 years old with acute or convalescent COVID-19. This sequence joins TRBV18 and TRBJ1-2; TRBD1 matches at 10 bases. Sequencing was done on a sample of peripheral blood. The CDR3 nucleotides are TGTGCCAGCTCACCAGGGACAGGGGCTGGCTATGGCTACACCTTC. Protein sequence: CASSPGTGAGYGYTF.